The present T cell receptor beta chain was sequenced within a study of blood T cell repertoires in COVID-19. Study-wide context: Whether acute or convalescent, the COVID-19 samples came from the United States, Italy and Spain. T cells, B-cell-depleted T cells, or PBMCs provided the cDNA or gDNA that served as material.

Concerning this clone itself: Within the sample, other DNA sequences also encode this same CDR3.

Original data processing: Reference gene primer amplification gave nucleated cell count estimates. Assay used: immunoSEQ multiplex PCR; TCRdb lists only in-frame clones, some missing. The V and J calls and clone size were taken over from that table, and D and trimming were inferred from the DNA. The repertoire holds tens of thousands of clones, about 76% seen once, with roughly two fifths in the top ten. Trimming left V 4 bases short and J 1 base short, with 4 bases between. The CDR3 totals 12 residues. Looked up from germline, CDR1 is KGHSH and CDR2 is LQKENI. The gene calls are TRBV18 and TRBJ1-1; the D is unclear. This receptor was taken from a man older than 75 with acute or convalescent COVID-19. Sequencing input: peripheral blood. DNA for the CDR3: TGTGCCAGCTCACATAGGAACACTGAAGCTTTCTTT. Protein sequence: CASSHRNTEAFF.